This paragraph reports one TCR beta chain. Its antigen is as yet unknown. The source of the sample is a study of monozygotic twins with inflammatory bowel disease. For every donor, one blood sample of over 2 ml was drawn. With the 5' RACE reads reprocessed, TCRdb shows one record per CDR3 protein and no DNA. This listing includes a few hundred thousand distinct CDR3 sequences. Notes on the study in general: A reduction in TCRbeta diversity (inverse Simpson) was seen in IBD patients relative to healthy co-twins. Relative clonotype sharing with others was diminished in IBD patients versus healthy twins, particularly with disease activity.

The receptor's source is a human donor with ulcerative colitis or Crohn's disease, or a healthy co-twin of an affected twin (not recorded which). Source material: blood.

The CDR3 region is CAISTQDTDTQYF. This chain joins TRBV10-3 and TRBJ2-3; TCRdb lists TRBD1, though no DNA is available to test this call. The CDR3 consists of 13 residues. Germline V gives CDR1 ENHRY, CDR2 SYGVKD.